Listed here are 14 T cell receptor beta chains from one sample, sequenced in a study of CD8+ T cells in alopecia areata. As the sequencing template, cDNA was produced by extracting RNA and reverse transcribing it. TCRdb's copy holds only in-frame clones and misses some; the assay was immunoSEQ multiplex PCR. Of approximately 99,000 clones listed, 58% are singletons. Input material: NKG2D-low CD8+ T cells sorted from blood. The origin of the receptors is a human donor with alopecia areata.

This sequence joins TRBV27 and TRBJ1-2, with 7 positions matching TRBD1. CDR1 and CDR2 (germline): MNHEY, SMNVEV (reference sequence). This CDR3 contains 13 residues. V lost 6 bases and J lost 5; bases outside the gene matches: 6. CDR3 in DNA: TGTGCCAGCAGCATAGGACAGGCTTATGGCTACACCTTC. Protein product: CASSIGQAYGYTF.

The chain uses TRBV6-6 and TRBJ2-1, with no clear D. Between the trimmed V and J ends, which lost 0 bases and 5 bases, there was a span of 5 bases. Looked up from germline, CDR1 is MNHNY and CDR2 is SVGAGI (reference sequence). The CDR3 loop spans 13 amino acids. The chain's CDR3 is CASSYSLNNEQFF. The CDR3 region has the DNA TGTGCCAGCAGTTACTCGTTAAACAATGAGCAGTTCTTC.

This clone was seen a handful of times. The chain joins TRBV6-1 to TRBJ1-5, with a weak D call TRBD1 (5 bases). V gave up 5 bases and J gave up 4 bases, with 9 bases separating them. Germline lookup yields CDR1 MNHNS and CDR2 SASEGT. The CDR3 loop spans 13 amino acids. The CDR3 sequence is CASSKGLNQPQHF. Here the CDR3 DNA reads TGTGCCAGCAGTAAGGGGTTGAATCAGCCCCAGCATTTT.

The chain has TRBV4-1 and TRBJ1-1; D unclear. Germline V gene lookup returns CDR1 MGHRA and CDR2 YSYEKL. The CDR3 sequence is 15 residues long. Trimming pared 1 base from V and 1 base from J, leaving 10 bases between. The CDR3 nucleotides read TGCGCCAGCAGCCAAGTACGGCAGAGGAACACTGAAGCTTTCTTT. Protein sequence: CASSQVRQRNTEAFF.

This clone was picked up a small number of times. The V call is TRBV28, the J call TRBJ1-2; TRBD1 might be the D (5 bases). CDR1 and CDR2 from the germline V gene are MDHEN and SYDVKM. Trimming cost V 5 bases and J 7 bases, with 14 bases left between them. The CDR3 consists of 13 residues. The CDR3 sequence: CASSASGTPGYTF. CDR3 DNA: TGTGCCAGCAGTGCCTCCGGGACCCCTGGCTACACCTTC.

This chain joins TRBV12-5 and TRBJ2-5; weak D call: TRBD1 (5 bases). The CDR3 contains 14 residues. Trimming removed 1 base from V and 2 bases from J, with 8 bases in between. Germline V CDR1 and CDR2: LGHNT, FRNRAP. CDR3 sequence (DNA): TGTGCTAGTGGTTTGGATACAGGACAAGAGACCCAGTACTTC. It yields the protein CASGLDTGQETQYF. Filled out from reference TRBV12-5 and TRBJ2-5, the complete variable domain reads DARVTQTPRHKVTEMGQEVTMRCQPILGHNTVFWYRQTMMQGLELLAYFRNRAPLDDSGMPKDRFSAEMPDATLATLKIQPSEPRDSAVYFCASGLDTGQETQYFGPGTRLLVL.

This clone was detected only a few times. This CDR3 is CASSLADRDKEAFF. In nucleotides, the CDR3 is TGTGCCAGCAGCTTAGCGGACAGGGATAAAGAAGCTTTCTTT. The chain combines TRBV7-9 with TRBJ1-1; 8 bases line up with TRBD1. V dropped 0 bases and J dropped 8; count of bases not matched to a gene: 5. This CDR3 comprises 14 residues. Germline lookup yields CDR1 SEHNR and CDR2 FQNEAQ (reference sequence).

This clone appeared a single time. V is TRBV20-1 and J is TRBJ2-4; D unclear. The ends were cut back, 3 bases at V and 9 bases at J, with 6 bases in the middle. The CDR3 sequence is 10 residues long. CDR1 and CDR2 from the germline V gene are DFQATT and SNEGSKA (reference sequence). The CDR3 loop is CSASESIQYF. The CDR3, as DNA: TGCAGTGCTAGCGAGTCCATTCAGTACTTC.

V is TRBV19 and J is TRBJ2-3, with D uncertain. The V end lost 10 bases, the J end lost 0 bases, and 17 bases lay between the germline ends. Germline V gene data show CDR1 as LNHDA and CDR2 as SQIVND (reference sequence). The CDR3 consists of 15 residues. Here the CDR3 DNA reads TGTGCCACCCGACCCGGTCTATCTAGCACAGATACGCAGTATTTT. This translates into CATRPGLSSTDTQYF.

The rearrangement uses TRBV27 and TRBJ2-1; D uncertain. Trimming removed 6 bases from V and 2 bases from J, with 8 bases in between. The germline CDR1 and CDR2 sequences are MNHEY and SMNVEV (reference sequence). The CDR3 runs 13 residues. CDR3 protein: CASRSLAYNEQFF. The DNA of the CDR3 is TGTGCCAGCAGGTCCCTAGCCTACAATGAGCAGTTCTTC.

This clone was recorded only once. This same CDR3 is encoded by further DNA sequences in the sample. The rearrangement links TRBV30 to TRBJ1-1, with a possible D match to TRBD1 (6 bases). CDR1 and CDR2 (germline): GTSNPN, SVGIG (reference sequence). The CDR3 runs 11 residues. Between the trimmed V and J ends, which lost 5 bases and 5 bases, there was a span of 9 bases. The CDR3 protein is CAWLQGTEAFF. CDR3 bases: TGTGCCTGGTTACAGGGAACTGAAGCTTTCTTT.

The V gene is TRBV6-5, the J gene TRBJ2-5, with 12 bases matching TRBD2. The V and J ends lost 6 bases and 4 bases, in that order; junction bases with no gene match: 6. The CDR3 covers 15 residues. Germline V gene sequence: CDR1 MNHEY, CDR2 SVGAGI. The CDR3 here is CASSQTSGSLETQYF. The CDR3 DNA reads TGTGCCAGCAGCCAGACTAGCGGGAGTCTAGAGACCCAGTACTTC.

The chain couples TRBV5-1 to TRBJ1-1; 7 bases are a match to TRBD1. There are 14 residues in the CDR3. Per the germline V gene, CDR1 is SGHRS and CDR2 is YFSETQ. Trimming cost V 1 base and J 0 bases; bases outside gene matches: 0. The CDR3 nucleotides read TGCGCCAGCAGCTTGACAGGGGTGAACACTGAAGCTTTCTTT. It specifies CASSLTGVNTEAFF.

The chain is built from TRBV6-5 and TRBJ2-1; TRBD2 might be the D (7 bases). The germline V gene encodes CDR1 MNHEY and CDR2 SVGAGI. V was pared by 2 bases and J by 7 bases, with 15 bases between. The CDR3 is 15 residues long. CDR3 nucleotides: TGTGCCAGCAGTTACGGGGGGGGCGGGCTAAATGAGCAGTTCTTC. Encoded protein: CASSYGGGGLNEQFF.